Sequencing of this T cell receptor beta chain was carried out in a study of shared clonotypes between healthy human individuals. Overall study: The people who gave samples were a couple of women and a few men aged 18 to 49.

Of note for this clone: Its antigen is still unknown. The same CDR3 is also encoded by other DNA sequences in this sample.

Produced via immunoSEQ multiplex PCR; TCRdb's table is partial and in-frame only. The sample comprises about 2.4 million clones, more than 90% of which are singletons, and about 0.13% rests with the top ten. Trimming stripped 0 bases from V and 3 bases from J, with 9 bases between. Germline V gene lookup returns CDR1 SGHRS and CDR2 YFSETQ. There are 14 residues in the CDR3. Study results and caveats: Depth of sequencing was expected to influence donor clonotype sharing. In several donors, approximately 5% of naive CD4 clonotypes appeared in common.

The V call is TRBV5-1, the J call TRBJ1-2; D is perhaps TRBD1 (6 bases). The sample comprised naive CD4+ T cells sorted from blood. Noted subset: CD45RA+ positively selected. This TCR was sampled from a man aged 18 to 35 in good health. DNA of the CDR3: TGCGCCAGCAGCTTGGCGGGGGGCGACTATGGCTACACCTTC. Its translation is CASSLAGGDYGYTF.